This T cell receptor beta chain was identified during a study of shared clonotypes between healthy human individuals. Points from the study as a whole: Clonotypes which were not shared had lower generation probabilities than clonotypes that all four donors shared.

To note about this clone: Its antigen remains unknown.

Germline V gene lookup returns CDR1 LNHNV and CDR2 YYDKDF (reference sequence). This CDR3 comprises 17 residues. V gave up 2 bases and J gave up 7 bases; unmatched junction bases: 17. Donors comprised healthy HIV-negative adults lacking recent acute infections or vaccinations. CD45RA+ naive and CD45RA-negative memory subsets were separated from CD4+ cells. Sorted-subset replicate PCR reactions contained roughly 200 ng DNA, corresponding to tens of thousands of T cell genomes. The table came from immunoSEQ multiplex PCR; TCRdb's copy has only in-frame clones and leaves some out. The data hold roughly 2.5 million clones, with 90% to 95% observed a single time.

The sequenced sample was naive CD4+ T cells sorted from blood. Subset here: CD45RA+ positively selected. The TCR originated in a man younger than 30 in good health. V is TRBV15 and J is TRBJ2-7; 7 positions match TRBD2. The CDR3 DNA is TGTGCCACCAGCAGACAATACGGTTTGGCTAGCGGCCTGGAGCAGTACTTC. It translates to CATSRQYGLASGLEQYF.